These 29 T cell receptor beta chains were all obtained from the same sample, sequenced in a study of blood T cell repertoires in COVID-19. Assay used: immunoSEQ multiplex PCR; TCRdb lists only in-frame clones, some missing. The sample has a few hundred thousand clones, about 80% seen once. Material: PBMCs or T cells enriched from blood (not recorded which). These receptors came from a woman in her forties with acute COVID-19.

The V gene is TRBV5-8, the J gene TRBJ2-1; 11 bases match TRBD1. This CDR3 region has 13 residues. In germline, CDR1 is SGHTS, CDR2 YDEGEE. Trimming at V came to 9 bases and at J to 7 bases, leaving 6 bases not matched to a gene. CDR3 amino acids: CAIWTGGLNEQFF. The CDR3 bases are TGTGCCATATGGACAGGGGGCCTGAATGAGCAGTTCTTC. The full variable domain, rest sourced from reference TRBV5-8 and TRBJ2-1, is EAGVTQSPTHLIKTRGQQATLRCSPISGHTSVYWYQQALGLGLQFLLWYDEGEERNRGNFPPRFSGRQFPNYSSELNVNALELEDSALYLCAIWTGGLNEQFFGPGTRLTVL.

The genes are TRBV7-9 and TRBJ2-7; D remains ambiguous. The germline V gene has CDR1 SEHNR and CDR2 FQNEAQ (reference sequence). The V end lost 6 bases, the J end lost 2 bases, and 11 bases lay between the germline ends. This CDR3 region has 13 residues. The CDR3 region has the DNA TGTGCCAGCAGGTTGGGCGGAGCCTACGAGCAGTACTTC. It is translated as CASRLGGAYEQYF.

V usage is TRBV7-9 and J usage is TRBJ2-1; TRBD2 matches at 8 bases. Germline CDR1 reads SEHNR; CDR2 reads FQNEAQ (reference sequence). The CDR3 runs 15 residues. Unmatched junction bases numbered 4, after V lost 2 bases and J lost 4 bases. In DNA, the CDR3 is TGTGCCAGCAGCTTATACGGGGGGGCTTACAATGAGCAGTTCTTC. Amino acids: CASSLYGGAYNEQFF.

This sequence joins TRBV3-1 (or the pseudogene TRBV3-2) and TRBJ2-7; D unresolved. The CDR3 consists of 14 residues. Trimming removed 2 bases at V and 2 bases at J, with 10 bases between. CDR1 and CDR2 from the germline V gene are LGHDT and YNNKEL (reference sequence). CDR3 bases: TGTGCCAGCAGCCAAAGCAAACCTCCCTACGAGCAGTACTTC. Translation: CASSQSKPPYEQYF.

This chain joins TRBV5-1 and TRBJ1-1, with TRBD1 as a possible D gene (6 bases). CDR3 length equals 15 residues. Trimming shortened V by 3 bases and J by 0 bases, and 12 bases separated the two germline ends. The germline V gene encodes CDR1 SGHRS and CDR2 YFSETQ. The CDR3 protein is CASSSQGFMNTEAFF. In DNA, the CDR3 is TGCGCCAGCAGCTCACAGGGTTTCATGAACACTGAAGCTTTCTTT. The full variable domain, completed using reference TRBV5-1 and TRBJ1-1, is KAGVTQTPRYLIKTRGQQVTLSCSPISGHRSVSWYQQTPGQGLQFLFEYFSETQRNKGNFPGRFSGRQFSNSRSEMNVSTLELGDSALYLCASSSQGFMNTEAFFGQGTRLTVV.

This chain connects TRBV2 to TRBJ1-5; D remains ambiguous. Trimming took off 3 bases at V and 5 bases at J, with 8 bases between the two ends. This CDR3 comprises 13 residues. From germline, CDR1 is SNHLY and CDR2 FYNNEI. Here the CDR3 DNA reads TGTGCCAGCAGTGAGGACGGGGATCAGCCCCAGCATTTT. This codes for CASSEDGDQPQHF.

Here the CDR3 reads CASSLMPGVYGYTF. Written as DNA, the CDR3 is TGTGCCAGCAGTTTAATGCCCGGGGTCTATGGCTACACCTTC. The V call is TRBV28, the J call TRBJ1-2; D is unresolved. This CDR3 is 14 amino acids long. V lost 2 bases and J 4 bases, leaving 11 bases between the germline ends. Per germline, CDR1 MDHEN and CDR2 SYDVKM.

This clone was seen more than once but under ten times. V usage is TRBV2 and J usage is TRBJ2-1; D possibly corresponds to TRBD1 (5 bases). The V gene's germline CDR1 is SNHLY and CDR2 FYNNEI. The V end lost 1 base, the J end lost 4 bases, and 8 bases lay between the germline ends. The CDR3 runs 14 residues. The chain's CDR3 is CASSEGQGYNEQFF. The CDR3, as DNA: TGTGCCAGCAGTGAAGGGCAGGGTTACAATGAGCAGTTCTTC.

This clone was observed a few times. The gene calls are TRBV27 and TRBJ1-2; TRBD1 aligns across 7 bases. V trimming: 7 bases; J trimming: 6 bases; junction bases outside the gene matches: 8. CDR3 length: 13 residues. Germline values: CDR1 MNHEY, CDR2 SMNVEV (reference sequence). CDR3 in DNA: TGTGCCAGCAAGTTTCGACAGGGCCATGGCTACACCTTC. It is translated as CASKFRQGHGYTF.

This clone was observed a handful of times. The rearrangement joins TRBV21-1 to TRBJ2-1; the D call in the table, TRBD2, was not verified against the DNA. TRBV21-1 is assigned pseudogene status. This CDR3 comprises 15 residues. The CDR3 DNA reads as TGTGCCAGCAGCGTCACTAGGAGCTCCTACAATGAGCAGTTCTTC. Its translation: CASSVTRSSYNEQFF.

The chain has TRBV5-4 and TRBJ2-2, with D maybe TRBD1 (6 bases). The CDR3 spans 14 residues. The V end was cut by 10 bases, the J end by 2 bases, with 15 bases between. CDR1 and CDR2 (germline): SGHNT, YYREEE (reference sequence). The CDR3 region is CAVRQETNTGELFF. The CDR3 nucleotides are TGTGCCGTACGACAGGAAACCAACACCGGGGAGCTGTTTTTT.

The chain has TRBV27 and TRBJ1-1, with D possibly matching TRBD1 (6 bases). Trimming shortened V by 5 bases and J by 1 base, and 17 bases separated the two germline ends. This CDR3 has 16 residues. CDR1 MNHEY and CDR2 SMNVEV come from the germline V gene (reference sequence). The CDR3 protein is CASSTFQGQANTEAFF. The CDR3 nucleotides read TGTGCCAGCAGTACATTTCAGGGGCAGGCGAACACTGAAGCTTTCTTT.

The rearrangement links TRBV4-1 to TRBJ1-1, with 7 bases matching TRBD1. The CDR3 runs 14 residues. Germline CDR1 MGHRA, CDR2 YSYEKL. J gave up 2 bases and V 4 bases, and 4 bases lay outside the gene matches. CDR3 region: CASSPTGVNTEAFF. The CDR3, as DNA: TGCGCCAGCAGCCCCACAGGGGTAAACACTGAAGCTTTCTTT.

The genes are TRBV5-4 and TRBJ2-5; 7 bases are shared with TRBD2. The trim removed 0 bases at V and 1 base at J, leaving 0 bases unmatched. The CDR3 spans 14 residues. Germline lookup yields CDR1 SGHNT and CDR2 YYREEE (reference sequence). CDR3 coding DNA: TGTGCCAGCAGCTTGGGACTAGCCCAAGAGACCCAGTACTTC. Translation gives CASSLGLAQETQYF.

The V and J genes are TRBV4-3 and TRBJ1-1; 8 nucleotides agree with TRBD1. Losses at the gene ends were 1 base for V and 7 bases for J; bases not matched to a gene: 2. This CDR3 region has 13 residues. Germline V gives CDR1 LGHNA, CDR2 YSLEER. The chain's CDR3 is CASSQVTGGEAFF. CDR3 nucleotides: TGCGCCAGCAGCCAAGTTACAGGGGGTGAAGCTTTCTTT.

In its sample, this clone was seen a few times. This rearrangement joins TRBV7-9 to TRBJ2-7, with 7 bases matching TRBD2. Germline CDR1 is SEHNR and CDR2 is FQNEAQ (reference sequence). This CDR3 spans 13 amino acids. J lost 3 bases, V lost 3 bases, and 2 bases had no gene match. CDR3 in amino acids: CASSFAGVYEQYF. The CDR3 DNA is TGTGCCAGCAGCTTCGCGGGGGTCTACGAGCAGTACTTC.

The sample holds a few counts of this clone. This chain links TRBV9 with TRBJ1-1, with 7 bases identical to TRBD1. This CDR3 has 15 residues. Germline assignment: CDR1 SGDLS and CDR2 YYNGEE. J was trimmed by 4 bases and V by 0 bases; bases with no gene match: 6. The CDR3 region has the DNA TGTGCCAGCAGCGTAGCCCAGGGGGAATTCACTGAAGCTTTCTTT. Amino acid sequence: CASSVAQGEFTEAFF.

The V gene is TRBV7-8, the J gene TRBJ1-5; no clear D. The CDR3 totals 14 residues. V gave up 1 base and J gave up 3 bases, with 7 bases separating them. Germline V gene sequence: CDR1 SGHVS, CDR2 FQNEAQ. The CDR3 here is CASSLVGNNQPQHF. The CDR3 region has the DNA TGTGCCAGCAGCTTAGTCGGGAACAATCAGCCCCAGCATTTT.

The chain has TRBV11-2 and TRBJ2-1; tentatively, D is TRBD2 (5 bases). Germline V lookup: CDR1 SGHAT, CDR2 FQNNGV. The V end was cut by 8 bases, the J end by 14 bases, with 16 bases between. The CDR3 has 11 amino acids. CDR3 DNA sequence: TGTGCCAGCTCTCCGGGGTCGGTGGAGTTCTTC. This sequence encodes CASSPGSVEFF.

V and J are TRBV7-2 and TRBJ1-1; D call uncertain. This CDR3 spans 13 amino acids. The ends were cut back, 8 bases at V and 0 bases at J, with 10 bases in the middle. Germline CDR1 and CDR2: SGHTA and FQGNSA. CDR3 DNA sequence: TGTGCCAGCCTGGCAGGCATGAACACTGAAGCTTTCTTT. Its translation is CASLAGMNTEAFF.

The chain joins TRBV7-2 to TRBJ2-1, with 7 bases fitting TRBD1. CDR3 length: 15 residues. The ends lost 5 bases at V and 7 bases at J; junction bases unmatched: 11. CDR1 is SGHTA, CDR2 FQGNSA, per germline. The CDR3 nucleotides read TGTGCCAGCAGCCAACTACAGGGGCTCTGGAATGAGCAGTTCTTC. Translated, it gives CASSQLQGLWNEQFF.

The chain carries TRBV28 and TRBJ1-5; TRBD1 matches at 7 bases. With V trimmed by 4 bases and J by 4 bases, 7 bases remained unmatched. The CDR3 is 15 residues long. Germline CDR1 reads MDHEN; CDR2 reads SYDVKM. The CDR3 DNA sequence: TGTGCCAGCAGTTCCCCCGGGACAGAGAATCAGCCCCAGCATTTT. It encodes CASSSPGTENQPQHF.

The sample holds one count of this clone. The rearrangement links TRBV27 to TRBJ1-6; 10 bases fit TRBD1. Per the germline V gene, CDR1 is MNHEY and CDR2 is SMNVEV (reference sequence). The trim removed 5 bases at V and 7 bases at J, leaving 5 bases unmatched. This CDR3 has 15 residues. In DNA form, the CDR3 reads TGTGCCAGCAGTCCCCGGACAGGGGGGAATTCACCCCTCCACTTT. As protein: CASSPRTGGNSPLHF.

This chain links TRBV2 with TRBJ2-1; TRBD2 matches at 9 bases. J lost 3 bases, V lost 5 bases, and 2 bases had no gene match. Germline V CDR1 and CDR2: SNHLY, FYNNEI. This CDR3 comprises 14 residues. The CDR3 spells CASSIAGVYNEQFF. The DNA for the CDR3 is TGTGCCAGCAGTATAGCGGGGGTCTACAATGAGCAGTTCTTC.

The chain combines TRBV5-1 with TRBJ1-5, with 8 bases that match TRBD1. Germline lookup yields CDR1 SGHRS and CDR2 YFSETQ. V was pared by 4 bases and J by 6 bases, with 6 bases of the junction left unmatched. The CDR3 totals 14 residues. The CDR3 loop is CASSPTGDGQPQHF. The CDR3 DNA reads TGCGCCAGCAGCCCGACAGGGGACGGTCAGCCCCAGCATTTT.

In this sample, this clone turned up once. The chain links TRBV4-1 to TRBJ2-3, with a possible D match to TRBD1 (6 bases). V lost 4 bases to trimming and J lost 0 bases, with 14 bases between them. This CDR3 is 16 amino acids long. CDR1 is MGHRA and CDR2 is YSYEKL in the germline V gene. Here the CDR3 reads CASSPPDRASTDTQYF. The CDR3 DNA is TGCGCCAGCAGCCCACCGGACAGAGCCAGCACAGATACGCAGTATTTT.

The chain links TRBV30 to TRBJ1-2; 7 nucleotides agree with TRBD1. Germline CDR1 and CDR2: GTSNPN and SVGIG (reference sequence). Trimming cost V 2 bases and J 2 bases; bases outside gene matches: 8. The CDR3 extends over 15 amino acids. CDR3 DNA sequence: TGTGCCTGGAGTCGGTACAGGGGCAACAACTATGGCTACACCTTC. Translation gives CAWSRYRGNNYGYTF.

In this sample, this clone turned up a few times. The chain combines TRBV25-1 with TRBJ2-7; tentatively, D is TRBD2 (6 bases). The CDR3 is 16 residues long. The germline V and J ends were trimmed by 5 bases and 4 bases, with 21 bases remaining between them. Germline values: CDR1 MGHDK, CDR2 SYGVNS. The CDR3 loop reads CASSRLGGADFYEQYF. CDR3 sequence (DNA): TGTGCCAGCAGTCGCCTCGGGGGAGCGGATTTTTACGAGCAGTACTTC.

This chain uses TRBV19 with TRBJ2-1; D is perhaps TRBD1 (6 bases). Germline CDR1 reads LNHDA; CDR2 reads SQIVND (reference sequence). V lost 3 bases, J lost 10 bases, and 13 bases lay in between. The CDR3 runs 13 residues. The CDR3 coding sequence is TGTGCCAGTAGTATCCAACAGGGCGGGGAGCAGTTCTTC. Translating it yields CASSIQQGGEQFF.